This entry concerns a single T cell receptor (beta chain). In the study's own analysis: Estimation of nucleated cell counts was performed using reference gene primer amplification. The table came from immunoSEQ multiplex PCR; TCRdb's copy has only in-frame clones and leaves some out. V, J and clone size are those of that table, while D and trimming were read from the DNA. Found here are about 60,000 clones, 75% to 90% of them singletons; the top ten hold approximately 8%. The trim removed 1 base at V and 3 bases at J, leaving 8 bases unmatched. Looked up from germline, CDR1 is LNHDA and CDR2 is SQIVND (reference sequence). The CDR3 spans 17 residues. The data belong to a study of blood T cell repertoires in COVID-19. Study summary: The analysed material was cDNA or gDNA that came from T cells, B-cell-depleted T cells, or PBMCs.

The V call is TRBV19, the J call TRBJ2-2; TRBD1 matches 7 bases. The TCR originated in a human donor with active COVID-19. The donor label of this sample is uncertain. The sample taken for sequencing was peripheral blood. The CDR3 here is CASSIARDRLYTGELFF. The CDR3 DNA is TGTGCCAGTAGTATAGCCAGGGACAGATTGTACACCGGGGAGCTGTTTTTT.